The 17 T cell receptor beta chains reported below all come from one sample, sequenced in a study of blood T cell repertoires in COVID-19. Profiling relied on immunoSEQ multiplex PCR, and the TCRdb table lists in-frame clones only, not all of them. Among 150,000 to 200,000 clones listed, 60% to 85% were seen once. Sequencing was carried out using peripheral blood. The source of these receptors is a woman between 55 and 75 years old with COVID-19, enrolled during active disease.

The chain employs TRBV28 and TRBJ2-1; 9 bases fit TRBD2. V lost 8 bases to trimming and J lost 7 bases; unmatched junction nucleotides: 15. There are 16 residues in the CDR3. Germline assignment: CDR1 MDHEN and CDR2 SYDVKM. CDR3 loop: CASAGGVRASENEQFF. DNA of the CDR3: TGTGCCAGCGCGGGGGGGGTCCGGGCTAGCGAAAATGAGCAGTTCTTC.

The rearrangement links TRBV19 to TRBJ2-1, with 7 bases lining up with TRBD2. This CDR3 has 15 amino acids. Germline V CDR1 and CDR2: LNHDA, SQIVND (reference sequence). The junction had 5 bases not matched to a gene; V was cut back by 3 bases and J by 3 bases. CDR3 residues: CASSIFREDYNEQFF. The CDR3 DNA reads TGTGCCAGTAGTATCTTTCGGGAGGACTACAATGAGCAGTTCTTC.

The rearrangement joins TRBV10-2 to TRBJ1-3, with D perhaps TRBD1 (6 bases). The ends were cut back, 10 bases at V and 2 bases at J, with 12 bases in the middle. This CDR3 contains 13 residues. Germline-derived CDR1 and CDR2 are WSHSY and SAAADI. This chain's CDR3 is CATRQDPGNTIYF. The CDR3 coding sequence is TGCGCCACCCGACAGGACCCTGGAAACACCATATATTTT.

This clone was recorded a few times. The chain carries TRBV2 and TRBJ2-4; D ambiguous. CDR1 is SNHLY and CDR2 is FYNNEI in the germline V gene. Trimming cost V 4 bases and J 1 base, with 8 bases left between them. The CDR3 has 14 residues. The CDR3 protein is CASSVQSAKNIQYF. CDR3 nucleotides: TGTGCCAGCAGTGTTCAAAGCGCCAAAAACATTCAGTACTTC.

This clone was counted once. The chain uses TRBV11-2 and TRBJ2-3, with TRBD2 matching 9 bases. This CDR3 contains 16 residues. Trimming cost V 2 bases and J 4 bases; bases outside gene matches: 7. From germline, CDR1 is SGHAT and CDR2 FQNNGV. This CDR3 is CASSLIGGGASDTQYF. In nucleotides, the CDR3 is TGTGCCAGCAGCTTAATCGGCGGGGGGGCGTCAGATACGCAGTATTTT.

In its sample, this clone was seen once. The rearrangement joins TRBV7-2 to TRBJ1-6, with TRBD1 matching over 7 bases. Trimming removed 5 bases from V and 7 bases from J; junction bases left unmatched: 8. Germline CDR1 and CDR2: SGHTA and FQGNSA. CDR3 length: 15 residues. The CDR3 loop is CASSPPGTANSPLHF. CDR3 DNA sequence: TGTGCCAGCAGCCCGCCCGGGACAGCGAATTCACCCCTCCACTTT.

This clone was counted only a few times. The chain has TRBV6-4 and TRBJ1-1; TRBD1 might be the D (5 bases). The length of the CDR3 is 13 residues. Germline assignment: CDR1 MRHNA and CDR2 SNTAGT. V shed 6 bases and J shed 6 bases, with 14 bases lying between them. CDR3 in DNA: TGTGCCAGCAGCGTTACAGCGGGGGCTGAAGCTTTCTTT. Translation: CASSVTAGAEAFF.

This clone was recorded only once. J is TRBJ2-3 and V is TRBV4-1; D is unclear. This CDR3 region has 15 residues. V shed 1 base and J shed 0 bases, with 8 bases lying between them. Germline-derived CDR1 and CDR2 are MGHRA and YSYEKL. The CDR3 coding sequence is TGCGCCAGCAGCCAAGTTGGGCCCAGCACAGATACGCAGTATTTT. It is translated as CASSQVGPSTDTQYF.

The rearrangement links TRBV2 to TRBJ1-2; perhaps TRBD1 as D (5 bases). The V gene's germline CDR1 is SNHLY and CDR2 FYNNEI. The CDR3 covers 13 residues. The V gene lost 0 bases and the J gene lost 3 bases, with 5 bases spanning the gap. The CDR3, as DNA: TGTGCCAGCAGTGAAGCGACAGACTATGGCTACACCTTC. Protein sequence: CASSEATDYGYTF.

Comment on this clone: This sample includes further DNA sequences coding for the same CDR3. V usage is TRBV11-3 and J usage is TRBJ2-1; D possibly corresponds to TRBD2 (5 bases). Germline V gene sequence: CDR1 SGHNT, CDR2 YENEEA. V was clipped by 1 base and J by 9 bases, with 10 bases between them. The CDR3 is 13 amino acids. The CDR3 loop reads CASSLGARGEQFF. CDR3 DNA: TGTGCCAGCAGCTTAGGGGCCCGGGGTGAGCAGTTCTTC.

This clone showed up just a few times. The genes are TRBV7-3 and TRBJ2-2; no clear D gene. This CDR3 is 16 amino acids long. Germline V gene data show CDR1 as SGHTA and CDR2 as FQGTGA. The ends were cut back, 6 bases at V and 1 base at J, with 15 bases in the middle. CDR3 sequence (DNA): TGTGCCAGCAGTCCTATACCGCGGATGAACACCGGGGAGCTGTTTTTT. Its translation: CASSPIPRMNTGELFF.

The CDR3 coding sequence is TGTGCCAGCAGTTCGGGACAAGTAAAAAACTATGGCTACACCTTC. It encodes CASSSGQVKNYGYTF. This chain uses TRBV7-8 with TRBJ1-2; a possible D gene is TRBD1 (6 bases). Germline V lookup: CDR1 SGHVS, CDR2 FQNEAQ. V dropped 6 bases and J dropped 2 bases, with 16 bases sitting between them. The CDR3 is made up of 15 amino acids.

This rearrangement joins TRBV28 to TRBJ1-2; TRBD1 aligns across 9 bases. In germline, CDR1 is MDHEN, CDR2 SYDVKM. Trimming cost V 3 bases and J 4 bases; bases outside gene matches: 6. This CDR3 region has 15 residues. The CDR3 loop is CASSFGDREGYGYTF. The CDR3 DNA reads TGTGCCAGCAGTTTCGGGGACAGGGAGGGCTATGGCTACACCTTC.

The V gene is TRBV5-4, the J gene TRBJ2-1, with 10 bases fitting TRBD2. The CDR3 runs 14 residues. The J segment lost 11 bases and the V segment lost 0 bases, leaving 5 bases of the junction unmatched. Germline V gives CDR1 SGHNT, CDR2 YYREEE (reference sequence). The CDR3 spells CASSLELAGAQQFF. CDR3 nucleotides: TGTGCCAGCAGCTTGGAGCTAGCGGGGGCTCAGCAGTTCTTC.

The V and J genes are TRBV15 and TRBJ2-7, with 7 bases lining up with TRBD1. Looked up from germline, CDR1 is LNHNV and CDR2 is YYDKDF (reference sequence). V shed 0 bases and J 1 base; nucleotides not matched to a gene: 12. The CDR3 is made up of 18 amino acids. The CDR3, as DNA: TGTGCCACCAGCAGAGATAGGATCCCGGGACAGAGATCCTACGAGCAGTACTTC. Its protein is CATSRDRIPGQRSYEQYF.

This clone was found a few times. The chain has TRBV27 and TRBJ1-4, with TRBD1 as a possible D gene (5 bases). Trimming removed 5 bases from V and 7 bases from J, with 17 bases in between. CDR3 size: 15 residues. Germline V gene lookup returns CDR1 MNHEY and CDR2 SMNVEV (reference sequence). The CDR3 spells CASSPNPRGTEKLFF. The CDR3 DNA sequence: TGTGCCAGCAGTCCCAATCCAAGGGGTACTGAAAAACTGTTTTTT.

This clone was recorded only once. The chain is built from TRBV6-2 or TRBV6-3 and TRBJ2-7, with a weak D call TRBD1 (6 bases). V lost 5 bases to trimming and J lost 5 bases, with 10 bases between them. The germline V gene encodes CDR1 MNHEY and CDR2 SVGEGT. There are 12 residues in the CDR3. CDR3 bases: TGTGCCAGCAGTGGTAACAGGGACGAGCAGTACTTC. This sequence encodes CASSGNRDEQYF.